One sample yielded the 28 T cell receptor beta chains listed below, sequenced in a study of T cells in Graves' hyperthyroidism and ophthalmopathy. RNA transcripts were the template for amplifying TCR beta CDR3 regions. The primer set for the first-round RT-PCR of the TCR CDR3 was HTBI. TCRdb redid the calling of the multiplex PCR reads with MiXCR, one entry per CDR3 protein. The table shows about 330,000 distinct CDR3 sequences, with roughly 13% occurring only once. The sample consisted of blood. These receptors were obtained from a woman between 40 and 50 years old with Graves' ophthalmopathy.

This clonotype showed up many times. The rearrangement joins TRBV27 to TRBJ1-2; 11 nucleotides line up with TRBD1. The CDR3 has 18 residues. Germline lookup yields CDR1 MNHEY and CDR2 SMNVEV (reference sequence). After removal of 6 bases from V and 1 base from J, the junction contained 13 bases not matched to a gene. The CDR3 sequence: CASSSKPGQGEGNYGYTF. CDR3 coding DNA: TGTGCCAGCAGCTCTAAACCGGGACAGGGGGAAGGTAACTATGGCTACACCTTC.

The chain has TRBV24-1 and TRBJ2-1; D possibly matches TRBD1 or TRBD2 (5 bases each). V lost 6 bases to trimming and J lost 6 bases, with 17 bases between them. The CDR3 spans 15 residues. Per the germline V gene, CDR1 is KGHDR and CDR2 is SFDVKD. CDR3 DNA: TGTGCCACCAGTCACCGGGAAAGGGGCACCAATGAGCAGTTCTTC. Its protein product is CATSHRERGTNEQFF.

Comment on this clonotype: Just one base apart from a much larger clone, this may be a read error. This chain links TRBV11-3 with TRBJ2-3; TRBD2 is a possible D gene (6 bases). Germline assignment: CDR1 SGHNT and CDR2 YENEEA. The CDR3 is 14 residues long. In nucleotides, the CDR3 is TGTGTCAGCAGCCCGGGACTGAACACAGATACGCAGTATTTT. Protein product: CVSSPGLNTDTQYF.

V gene TRBV29-1 combines with J gene TRBJ1-1; D remains unclear. This CDR3 is 11 amino acids long. Germline-derived CDR1 and CDR2 are SQVTM and ANQGSEA. V was cut by 7 bases and J by 6 bases, with 12 bases left in between. The CDR3, as DNA: TGCAGCGCCCGCGAGGGCGCTGAAGCTTTCTTT. This translates into CSAREGAEAFF.

This clonotype was detected ten times or more. The CDR3 DNA reads as TGTGCCAGCAACCCTTTGGGGCGGTCAAGCCCTAGCCAGCAGTTCTTC. Protein sequence: CASNPLGRSSPSQQFF. The chain couples TRBV6-1 to TRBJ2-1, with D perhaps TRBD1 or TRBD2 (5 bases each). The germline V gene encodes CDR1 MNHNS and CDR2 SASEGT. V was cut by 7 bases and J by 11 bases, with 27 bases left in between. This CDR3 comprises 16 residues.

This clonotype was seen repeatedly, ten times or more. The J gene is TRBJ1-5, the V gene TRBV12-3 or TRBV12-4; no definite D call. The V end was cut by 0 bases, the J end by 4 bases, with 7 bases between. This CDR3 has 14 amino acids. The CDR3 sequence: CASSLANGNQPQHF. The CDR3 DNA is TGTGCCAGCAGTTTAGCGAACGGTAATCAGCCCCAGCATTTT.

This clonotype has ten or more counts. The chain carries TRBV19 and TRBJ1-5; no definite D call. The CDR3 runs 14 residues. Per germline, CDR1 LNHDA and CDR2 SQIVND (reference sequence). V shed 3 bases and J shed 3 bases, with 9 bases lying between them. The CDR3 spells CASSIIGNNQPQHF. Written as DNA, the CDR3 is TGTGCCAGTAGTATTATTGGCAACAATCAGCCCCAGCATTTT.

This clonotype was seen repeatedly, ten times or more. DNA of the CDR3: TGTGCCAGCAGTACAAGCAATGAGCAGTTCTTC. Translating it yields CASSTSNEQFF. V gene TRBV6-8 combines with J gene TRBJ2-1; D gene unclear. CDR1 and CDR2 from the germline V gene are MNHGY and SAAAGT. With 5 bases removed from V and 6 bases from J, the gap between germline ends came to 5 bases. The CDR3 is made up of 11 amino acids.

The chain couples TRBV19 to TRBJ2-7; 9 bases are a match to TRBD2. J was trimmed by 0 bases and V by 4 bases; bases with no gene match: 1. The CDR3 has 14 amino acids. Per germline, CDR1 LNHDA and CDR2 SQIVND (reference sequence). This CDR3 is CASSTSGVSYEQYF. The CDR3, as DNA: TGTGCCAGTAGTACTAGCGGGGTCTCCTACGAGCAGTACTTC.

Concerning this clonotype itself: A read error may be the cause here, since a much bigger clone is one base away. The gene calls are TRBV15 and TRBJ2-2; TRBD1 is a possible D gene (5 bases). CDR1 is LNHNV, CDR2 YYDKDF, per germline (reference sequence). The CDR3 loop spans 18 amino acids. Between the trimmed V and J ends, which lost 0 bases and 0 bases, there was a span of 14 bases. Here the CDR3 reads CATSRDPLGASNTGELFF. DNA of the CDR3: TGTGCCACCAGCAGAGATCCTTTAGGGGCCTCGAACACCGGGGAGCTGTTTTTT.

This clonotype was picked up a small number of times. The J gene is TRBJ2-3, the V gene TRBV5-8; 16 positions agree with TRBD2. This CDR3 is 16 amino acids long. Germline lookup yields CDR1 SGHTS and CDR2 YDEGEE. The J segment lost 10 bases and the V segment lost 2 bases, leaving 7 bases of the junction unmatched. CDR3 amino acids: CASSFGTSGRGVPQYF. The CDR3 DNA follows: TGTGCCAGCAGCTTCGGGACTAGCGGGAGGGGCGTCCCGCAGTATTTT.

This clonotype was seen only a few times. This sequence joins TRBV24-1 and TRBJ2-2; 11 positions agree with TRBD1. Germline values: CDR1 KGHDR, CDR2 SFDVKD. The J segment lost 6 bases and the V segment lost 3 bases, leaving 8 bases of the junction unmatched. The CDR3 contains 17 residues. As DNA, the CDR3 is TGTGCCACCAGTGATCCCGGACAGGGGGCTTTCGCCGGGGAGCTGTTTTTT. It yields the protein CATSDPGQGAFAGELFF.

The CDR3 DNA reads TGTGCCAGCAGTGGATATAGGGGTGTGGGTCAGCCCCAGCATTTT. This sequence encodes CASSGYRGVGQPQHF. This chain uses TRBV2 with TRBJ1-5; TRBD1 is a possible D gene (5 bases). Trimming took off 4 bases at V and 6 bases at J, with 16 bases between the two ends. The CDR3 contains 15 residues. In germline, CDR1 is SNHLY, CDR2 FYNNEI.

This clonotype was seen repeatedly, ten times or more. The chain recombines TRBV6-5 with TRBJ2-7; D possibly corresponds to TRBD2 (6 bases). The germline V and J ends were trimmed by 6 bases and 0 bases, with 21 bases remaining between them. The CDR3 runs to 17 residues. The germline CDR1 and CDR2 sequences are MNHEY and SVGAGI. Written as DNA, the CDR3 is TGTGCCAGCAGACCCGGGACTCTACACAAGAACTCCTACGAGCAGTACTTC. Protein: CASRPGTLHKNSYEQYF.

This clonotype appeared many times. The CDR3 region is CASSDRTGYNSPLHF. Here the CDR3 DNA reads TGTGCCAGCAGTGATCGGACAGGCTATAATTCACCCCTCCACTTT. The J gene is TRBJ1-6, the V gene TRBV12-3 or TRBV12-4; 7 nucleotides agree with TRBD1. J gave up 3 bases and V 5 bases, and 4 bases lay outside the gene matches. The CDR3 runs to 15 residues.

This clonotype was observed a handful of times. The chain employs TRBV20-1 and TRBJ2-1; 7 bases are a match to TRBD2. The junction had 8 bases not matched to a gene; V was cut back by 3 bases and J by 6 bases. Germline V gene data show CDR1 as DFQATT and CDR2 as SNEGSKA (reference sequence). This CDR3 spans 14 amino acids. The CDR3 is CSASGGSRANEQFF. The CDR3 region has the DNA TGCAGTGCTAGTGGCGGGAGTCGTGCCAATGAGCAGTTCTTC.

This sequence joins TRBV7-6 and TRBJ1-3; D is unclear. The CDR3 runs to 18 residues. Per the germline V gene, CDR1 is SGHVS and CDR2 is FNYEAQ. Trimming left V 1 base short and J 4 bases short, with 20 bases between. CDR3 nucleotides: TGTGCCAGCAGCTTAGGGCCTCGACTCGCGAAACGGGGAAACACCATATATTTT. It yields the protein CASSLGPRLAKRGNTIYF.

There are a few counts of this clonotype. The V call is TRBV6-1, the J call TRBJ1-6; D is unclear. V lost 2 bases to trimming and J lost 1 base, with 9 bases between them. The CDR3 has 16 amino acids. Germline CDR1 is MNHNS and CDR2 is SASEGT. CDR3 DNA sequence: TGTGCCAGCAGTGAAAAGAGACAATCCTATAATTCACCCCTCCACTTT. As protein: CASSEKRQSYNSPLHF.

This clonotype showed up just a few times. This sequence joins TRBV13 and TRBJ2-1, with D possibly TRBD2 on 6 matching bases. The CDR3 runs to 16 residues. Looked up from germline, CDR1 is PRHDT and CDR2 is FYEKMQ (reference sequence). Trimming took 2 bases from V and 4 from J, leaving 15 bases between them. The CDR3: CASSLTYGRPYNEQFF. In nucleotides, the CDR3 is TGTGCCAGCAGCTTAACATACGGGAGACCTTACAATGAGCAGTTCTTC.

The table lists this clonotype with many counts. The chain employs TRBV12-5 and TRBJ2-7; D is undetermined. CDR1 and CDR2 from the germline V gene are LGHNT and FRNRAP. Trimming took off 2 bases at V and 3 bases at J, with 5 bases between the two ends. This CDR3 has 12 residues. CDR3 nucleotides: TGTGCTAGTGGTTTGACCGGCTACGAGCAGTACTTC. Its translation: CASGLTGYEQYF.

This clonotype was recorded at least ten times. The CDR3 DNA sequence: TGTGCCAGCAGTCCTGGAGGGCGGGATACGCAGTATTTT. Its translation is CASSPGGRDTQYF. The chain couples TRBV6-2 or TRBV6-3 to TRBJ2-3, with TRBD2 as a possible D gene (6 bases). V shed 5 bases and J shed 6 bases, with 12 bases lying between them. Germline lookup yields CDR1 MNHEY and CDR2 SVGEGT. The CDR3 runs 13 residues.

With respect to this clonotype: This clone may be a read error of a much larger clone one base away. CDR3 bases: TGCAGTGCGGGACAGGGTTCCTGCGAGCAGTACTTC. This gives the protein CSAGQGSCEQYF. The chain links TRBV20-1 to TRBJ2-7; 9 bases map to TRBD1. The CDR3 is 12 amino acids. Germline V lookup: CDR1 DFQATT, CDR2 SNEGSKA (reference sequence).

This clonotype was observed a handful of times. The V and J genes are TRBV5-4 and TRBJ2-1; 10 nucleotides line up with TRBD1. Germline CDR1 reads SGHNT; CDR2 reads YYREEE (reference sequence). CDR3 size: 15 residues. With 5 bases clipped from V and 10 bases from J, the junction kept 12 bases outside the gene matches. The CDR3 here is CASRLGQGGTYEQFF. The CDR3 DNA is TGTGCCAGCAGACTTGGACAGGGGGGGACTTACGAGCAGTTCTTC.

There are a few counts of this clonotype. The V and J genes are TRBV20-1 and TRBJ2-7; D remains ambiguous. Germline lookup yields CDR1 DFQATT and CDR2 SNEGSKA (reference sequence). The CDR3 has 11 residues. The germline V and J ends were trimmed by 3 bases and 7 bases, with 10 bases remaining between them. CDR3 sequence: CSASGVREQYF. Written as DNA, the CDR3 is TGCAGTGCTAGCGGAGTTAGGGAGCAGTACTTC.

This clonotype was counted between two and nine times. J is TRBJ1-1 and V is TRBV14; D not certain. The CDR3 is 14 amino acids. Per germline, CDR1 SGHDN and CDR2 FVKESK. Deletions cut 2 bases from V and 5 bases from J, with 12 bases between. For the CDR3, the DNA is TGTGCCAGCAGCCAAATACGGGCCGGTACTGAAGCTTTCTTT. It yields the protein CASSQIRAGTEAFF.

This clonotype was detected ten times or more. The V gene is TRBV28, the J gene TRBJ2-7; D ambiguous. Trimming removed 10 bases from V and 2 bases from J, with 15 bases in between. Germline assignment: CDR1 MDHEN and CDR2 SYDVKM. CDR3 size: 13 residues. As DNA, the CDR3 is TGTGCCACCGGCCCCTTAATCACCTACGAGCAGTACTTC. Translation gives CATGPLITYEQYF.

Only a few counts were recorded for this clonotype. This chain joins TRBV4-1 and TRBJ1-2, with D perhaps TRBD1 (5 bases). Trimming left V 4 bases short and J 4 bases short, with 13 bases between. This CDR3 contains 14 residues. In germline, CDR1 is MGHRA, CDR2 YSYEKL. CDR3 region: CASSPREFGYGYTF. The CDR3 DNA follows: TGCGCCAGCAGCCCCAGGGAGTTCGGCTATGGCTACACCTTC.

This clonotype was recorded many times. The chain carries TRBV6-1 and TRBJ1-1; the match to TRBD1 covers 8 bases. There are 14 residues in the CDR3. Germline CDR1 and CDR2: MNHNS and SASEGT. After removal of 7 bases from V and 1 base from J, the junction contained 5 bases not matched to a gene. The CDR3 nucleotides read TGTGCCAGCACCAGGACAGGGAGGAACACTGAAGCTTTCTTT. This codes for CASTRTGRNTEAFF.